This T cell receptor beta chain emerged from a study of regulatory T cells in long-lasting Graves disease. In its sample, this clonotype was seen a few times. Specified time point: persistent/refractory GD, antithyroid drugs over 5 years with positive TRAb. Scientists built the TCR library using RNA that was extracted from PBMCs. With EDTA tubes as the receptacles, 7.5 to 10 milliliters of peripheral blood were drawn. Arm-PCR of CDR3 regions and iRepertoire HTBI primers were used to build TCR beta libraries. TCRdb re-called the multiplex PCR reads through MiXCR, storing one row per CDR3 protein. The data show about 310,000 distinct CDR3 sequences, under 25% seen once. Trimming removed 4 bases at V and 0 bases at J, with 10 bases between. Germline V gene sequence: CDR1 MGHDK, CDR2 SYGVNS. This CDR3 has 15 amino acids.

This receptor was taken from a female donor with Graves disease. The material sequenced was peripheral blood mononuclear cells (PBMCs), taken when the disease was refractory, from a patient treated with antithyroid drugs. The chain is built from TRBV25-1 and TRBJ1-3; D gene unclear. CDR3 bases: TGTGCCAGCAGTGCTCGACACAGCTCTGGAAACACCATATATTTT. It encodes CASSARHSSGNTIYF.